Sequencing of this T cell receptor (beta chain) was carried out in a study of cytomegalovirus exposure and HLA in healthy donors. Broader study findings: In presence/absence analyses, roughly uniform sequencing depth across donors was assumed. Most TCR sequences proved rare, with some public TCRs found in many donors. For most TCR beta V segments, an earlier analysis put the productive rate at about 87% or about 30% of the time. TCR beta sequences reportedly predicted the HLA-A and HLA-B alleles of most subjects accurately.

The CDR3 is 16 residues long. Germline CDR1 reads SGHTA; CDR2 reads FQGNSA. V lost 2 bases and J lost 1, with 14 bases in between. As for this clone: Its antigen remains unidentified.

With 60 Vbeta and 13 Jbeta primers, the PCR was carried out. The protocol was immunoSEQ multiplex PCR, while the TCRdb copy is restricted to in-frame clones and leaves out a portion. In the table there are 190,000 or so clones, 82% of which are singletons. The chain carries TRBV7-2 and TRBJ1-1; no clear D. The source material was PBMCs. This TCR was recovered from a boy aged 2 to 10 in good health and CMV-seronegative. The CDR3 protein is CASSLRPRGANTEAFF. The CDR3 DNA is TGTGCCAGCAGCTTAAGGCCGAGAGGTGCGAACACTGAAGCTTTCTTT.